This T cell receptor (beta chain) is from a study of cytomegalovirus exposure and HLA in healthy donors. Of note for this clone: Its antigen is not known.

Primers included in the PCR were 60 Vbeta and 13 Jbeta primers. TCRdb's table, derived via immunoSEQ multiplex PCR, lists solely in-frame clones and lacks some. The sample shows tens of thousands of clones, 78% of them seen only once. This CDR3 has 15 residues. Germline V gene lookup returns CDR1 SGHRS and CDR2 YFSETQ. Germline trimming cut 2 bases from V and 5 bases from J; bases unmatched to any gene: 6. General observations from the study: Based on reports, TCR beta sequences accurately predicted HLA-A and HLA-B alleles for most subjects. In a later analysis, parvovirus B19, influenza, CMV and Epstein-Barr virus appeared linked to several top co-occurrence clusters.

This TCR was recovered from a woman in her thirties or forties in good health and CMV-seropositive. J is TRBJ2-5 and V is TRBV5-1, with TRBD2 matching 10 bases. The material sequenced was PBMCs. DNA of the CDR3: TGCGCCAGCAGCTTCTTAGCGGGGGGTGCGGAGACCCAGTACTTC. It yields the protein CASSFLAGGAETQYF.